A selection of T cell receptor beta chains follows, all from one sample in a study of blood T cells in healthy people across ages. TCRdb recomputed calls from the 5' RACE reads with MiXCR, one row per CDR3 protein. Of about 1.7 million distinct CDR3 sequences in the sample, 25% to 30% were seen once. Sequenced input: blood. All receptors come from a woman aged 25-40 years in good health. Each CDR3 is given with its conserved first and last residue. The D gene is left open where the match is weak. The size of a clone is reported for some rows only, either as once, few or many, or as a class for expanded clones.

>-|TRBV7-8|TRBJ1-4|many
CASSLGTVNEKLFF
TGTGCCAGCAGCTTAGGGACAGTTAATGAAAAACTGTTTTTT
>TRBD1|TRBV2|TRBJ2-3|-
CAGSVSYGQGARGIDTQYF
TGTGCCGGCAGTGTATCCTACGGACAGGGGGCGCGAGGTATTGATACGCAGTATTTT
>TRBD1|TRBV7-2|TRBJ2-5|-
CASSSAGTEQETQYF
TGTGCCAGCAGCTCAGCCGGGACAGAACAAGAGACCCAGTACTTC
>-|TRBV3-1|TRBJ1-2|-
CASSQVGQSYTF
TGTGCCAGCAGCCAAGTCGGCCAGAGCTACACCTTC
>-|TRBV7-2|TRBJ2-7|-
CASSGWVSYEQYF
TGTGCCAGCAGCGGGTGGGTCTCCTACGAGCAGTACTTC
>TRBD2|TRBV20-1|TRBJ2-5|many
CSVRTSGLGETQYF
TGCAGTGTGCGGACTAGCGGGCTCGGGGAGACCCAGTACTTC
>TRBD1|TRBV28|TRBJ1-6|-
CASRFLGTALVNSPLHF
TGTGCCAGCAGATTCCTTGGGACAGCGTTGGTTAATTCACCCCTCCACTTT
>TRBD2|TRBV6-5|TRBJ2-1|few
CASSYGKGGNEQFF
TGTGCCAGCAGTTACGGAAAGGGAGGGAATGAGCAGTTCTTC
>-|TRBV29-1|TRBJ2-7|-
CSVGGLLVYEQYF
TGCAGCGTTGGGGGACTTTTAGTCTACGAGCAGTACTTC
>TRBD1|TRBV18|TRBJ1-5|-
CASSPLPGQGPQPQHF
TGTGCCAGCTCACCCCTACCGGGACAGGGGCCACAGCCCCAGCATTTT
>-|TRBV12-3/TRBV12-4|TRBJ1-2|few
CASSPRTRDGYTF
TGTGCCAGCAGCCCTCGGACACGAGATGGCTACACCTTC
>-|TRBV29-1|TRBJ1-2|many
CSVPSETNYGYTF
TGCAGCGTTCCCTCAGAAACTAACTATGGCTACACCTTC
>-|TRBV15|TRBJ2-7|-
CATSNPVAASYEQYF
TGTGCCACCAGCAACCCGGTGGCGGCCTCCTACGAGCAGTACTTC
>-|TRBV10-1|TRBJ2-3|-
CASSDQSSTDTQYF
TGCGCCAGCAGTGATCAGTCTAGCACAGATACGCAGTATTTT
>TRBD2|TRBV20-1|TRBJ2-1|-
CSASGSGSAYNEQFF
TGCAGTGCTAGCGGGAGCGGGAGTGCCTACAATGAGCAGTTCTTC
>-|TRBV5-6|TRBJ2-7|few
CASSFLPTYSSYEQYF
TGTGCCAGCAGCTTTCTCCCTACCTATAGCTCCTACGAGCAGTACTTC
>-|TRBV12-3/TRBV12-4|TRBJ2-6|few
CASSSGQPYVLTF
TGTGCCAGCAGTTCAGGACAGCCATACGTCCTGACTTTC
>TRBD2|TRBV12-3/TRBV12-4|TRBJ2-5|-
CASSLVIGLDGETQYF
TGTGCCAGCAGTTTAGTGATCGGACTAGACGGAGAGACCCAGTACTTC
>-|TRBV4-1|TRBJ1-4|few
CASSQYLGETSLFF
TGCGCCAGCAGCCAATACCTAGGGGAGACGAGCCTGTTTTTT
>TRBD1|TRBV29-1|TRBJ2-1|-
CSVEQGQVVYNEQFF
TGCAGCGTTGAACAAGGACAGGTCGTATACAATGAGCAGTTCTTC
>TRBD2|TRBV3-1|TRBJ2-1|-
CASSQGRIAGGPGEEQFF
TGTGCCAGCAGCCAAGGGAGGATAGCGGGAGGGCCCGGGGAAGAGCAGTTCTTC
>TRBD1|TRBV7-2|TRBJ2-1|-
CASSLGQTMQFF
TGTGCCAGCAGCCTGGGACAGACTATGCAGTTCTTC
>TRBD2|TRBV5-1|TRBJ2-7|few
CASSTDTSGAYEQYF
TGCGCCAGCAGCACGGATACTAGCGGGGCCTACGAGCAGTACTTC
>-|TRBV27|TRBJ2-1|many
CASSQLQGPSYNEQFF
TGTGCCAGCAGTCAGCTTCAGGGGCCCTCCTACAATGAGCAGTTCTTC
>-|TRBV20-1|TRBJ2-1|-
CSAREGVLRVEQFF
TGCAGTGCTAGAGAGGGTGTCCTCCGTGTTGAGCAGTTCTTC
>TRBD1|TRBV11-2|TRBJ2-7|many
CASSDHWTGAYEQYF
TGTGCCAGCAGCGACCACTGGACAGGAGCCTACGAGCAGTACTTC
>TRBD1|TRBV28|TRBJ1-2|-
CASSFEDRVCYGYTF
TGTGCCAGCAGTTTCGAGGACAGGGTATGCTATGGCTACACCTTC
>-|TRBV20-1|TRBJ1-2|few
CSGTSGTAGYGYTF
TGCAGTGGAACCTCCGGGACGGCGGGCTATGGCTACACCTTC
>-|TRBV7-8|TRBJ1-5|-
CASNLAGGNQPQHF
TGTGCCAGCAACTTAGCAGGGGGCAATCAGCCCCAGCATTTT
>TRBD1|TRBV7-3|TRBJ2-2|-
CASSQGQGETSTGELFF
TGTGCCAGCAGCCAGGGACAGGGAGAAACGTCCACCGGGGAGCTGTTTTTT
>-|TRBV20-1|TRBJ2-3|few
CSASEGGLSTDTQYF
TGCAGTGCTAGTGAAGGGGGATTGAGCACAGATACGCAGTATTTT
>-|TRBV7-2|TRBJ2-5|-
CASSATRTEQYF
TGTGCCAGCAGCGCCACAAGGACGGAGCAGTACTTC
>-|TRBV9|TRBJ2-3|few
CASSGGTYTDTQYF
TGTGCCAGCAGCGGTGGGACTTACACAGATACGCAGTATTTT
>TRBD2|TRBV10-3|TRBJ2-7|few
CAISEPRGRVSKGSYEQYF
TGTGCCATCAGTGAACCCCGGGGGAGGGTGAGCAAGGGATCCTACGAGCAGTACTTC
>-|TRBV5-1|TRBJ2-7|many
CASSLQGAPYEQYF
TGCGCCAGCAGCTTACAAGGGGCTCCCTACGAGCAGTACTTC
>-|TRBV7-6|TRBJ2-7|few
CASSRLGNYNEQYF
TGTGCCAGCAGCCGACTCGGTAACTACAATGAGCAGTACTTC
>-|TRBV20-1|TRBJ2-7|-
CSAGALAYEQYF
TGCAGTGCAGGGGCACTAGCATACGAGCAGTACTTC
>-|TRBV25-1|TRBJ2-1|few
CASTGERVSDEQFF
TGTGCCAGCACAGGCGAAAGGGTTAGCGATGAGCAGTTCTTC
>-|TRBV5-1|TRBJ2-3|-
CASSLFVGGDTQYF
TGCGCCAGCAGCTTGTTCGTCGGCGGAGATACGCAGTATTTT